The entry below gives a single TCR beta chain sequence along with its context. Deletions cut 4 bases from V and 2 bases from J, with 15 bases between. The CDR3 totals 15 residues. The germline gives CDR1 MNHEY, CDR2 SVGEGT. The sample is drawn from a study of T cells in Graves' hyperthyroidism and ophthalmopathy. Overall study context: Initial diagnosis, before any treatment, was when peripheral blood was collected.

TCR beta CDR3 sequences were amplified from RNA transcripts. Using the HTBI primer set, a first-round RT-PCR was run on the TCR CDR3. MiXCR, applied by TCRdb to the multiplex PCR reads, yields one record per CDR3 protein. The sample holds under 350,000 distinct CDR3 sequences, around a quarter seen once. Patients were excluded because of uncontrolled infection, other autoimmune disease, pregnancy or lactation. Progressors' blood was drawn at hyperthyroidism diagnosis, before ophthalmopathy symptoms. The sample was blood. The TCR was taken from a man aged 35 to 55 with Graves' hyperthyroidism that later progressed to Graves' ophthalmopathy. V gene TRBV6-2 or TRBV6-3 combines with J gene TRBJ2-7; D perhaps matches TRBD2 (6 bases). The CDR3 bases are TGTGCCAGCAGTTCCGCGGGACCGCTTGCCTACGAGCAGTACTTC. It specifies CASSSAGPLAYEQYF.